This entry features one T cell receptor (beta chain) sequence. Germline-derived CDR1 and CDR2 are SGHRS and YFSETQ. The length of the CDR3 is 14 residues. The V gene lost 3 bases and the J gene lost 4 bases, with 11 bases spanning the gap. This entry comes from a study of T cell responses to AZD1222 COVID-19 vaccine. Only in-frame clones appear in the TCRdb table, and some are missing; sequencing was by immunoSEQ multiplex PCR. This table has some 69,000 clones, 80% appearing once. The rearrangement uses TRBV5-1 and TRBJ2-1; a possible D gene is TRBD2 (6 bases). Sequencing was performed on peripheral blood, taken 28 days after the second AZD1222 dose. The TCR comes from an adult who received the AZD1222 COVID-19 vaccine. The CDR3 region has the DNA TGCGCCAGCAGCTGGGGACTGGAATACAATGAGCAGTTCTTC. Its protein is CASSWGLEYNEQFF.